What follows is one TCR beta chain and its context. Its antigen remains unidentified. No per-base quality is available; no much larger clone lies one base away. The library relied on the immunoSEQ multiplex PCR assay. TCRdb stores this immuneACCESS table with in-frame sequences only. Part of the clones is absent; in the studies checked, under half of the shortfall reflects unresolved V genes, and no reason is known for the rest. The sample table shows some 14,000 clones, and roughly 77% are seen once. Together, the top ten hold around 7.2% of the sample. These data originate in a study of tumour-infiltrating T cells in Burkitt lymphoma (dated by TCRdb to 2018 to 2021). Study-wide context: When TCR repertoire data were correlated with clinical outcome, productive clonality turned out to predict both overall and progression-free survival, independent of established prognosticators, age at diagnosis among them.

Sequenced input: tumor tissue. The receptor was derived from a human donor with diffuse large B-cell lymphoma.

The DNA sequence follows: TGTGCCAGCAGCTTGGTCCGGGGGGGGCATGAAAAACTGTTTTTT. This yields the protein CASSLVRGGHEKLFF. The rearrangement combines TRBV5-6 with TRBJ1-4; tentative D gene TRBD1, with 6 bases matching. V drops 0 bases and J drops 6 bases, leaving 12 bases in between. The CDR3 numbers 15 residues from cysteine through phenylalanine. Solely the CDR3 DNA is kept, with 45 bases framed from the first base. The germline V gene gives CDR1 as SGHDT and CDR2 as YYEEEE.